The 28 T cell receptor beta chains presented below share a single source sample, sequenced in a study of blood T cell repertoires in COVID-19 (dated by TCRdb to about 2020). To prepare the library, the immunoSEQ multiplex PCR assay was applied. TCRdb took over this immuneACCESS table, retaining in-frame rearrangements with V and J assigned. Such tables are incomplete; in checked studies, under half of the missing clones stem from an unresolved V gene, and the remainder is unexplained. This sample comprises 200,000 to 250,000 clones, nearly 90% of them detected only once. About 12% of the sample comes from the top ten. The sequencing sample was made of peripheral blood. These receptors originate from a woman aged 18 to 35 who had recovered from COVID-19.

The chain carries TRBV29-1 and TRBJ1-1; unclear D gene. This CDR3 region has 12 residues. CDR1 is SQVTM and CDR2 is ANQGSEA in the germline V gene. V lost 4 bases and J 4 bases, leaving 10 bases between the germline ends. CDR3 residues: CSVVPFSTEAFF. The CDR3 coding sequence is TGCAGCGTTGTCCCCTTTAGCACTGAAGCTTTCTTT.

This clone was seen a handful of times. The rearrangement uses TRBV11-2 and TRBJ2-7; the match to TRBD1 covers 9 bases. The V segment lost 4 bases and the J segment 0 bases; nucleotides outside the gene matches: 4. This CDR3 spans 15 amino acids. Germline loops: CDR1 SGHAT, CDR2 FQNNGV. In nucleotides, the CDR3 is TGTGCCAGCAGCTCCCCGACAGGGGGCTCCTACGAGCAGTACTTC. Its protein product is CASSSPTGGSYEQYF.

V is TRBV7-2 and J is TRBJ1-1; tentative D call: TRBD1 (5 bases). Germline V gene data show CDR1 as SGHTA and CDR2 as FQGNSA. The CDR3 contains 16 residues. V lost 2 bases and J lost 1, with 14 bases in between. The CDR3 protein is CASSLRRGFPNTEAFF. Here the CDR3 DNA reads TGTGCCAGCAGCTTAAGGAGGGGATTCCCGAACACTGAAGCTTTCTTT.

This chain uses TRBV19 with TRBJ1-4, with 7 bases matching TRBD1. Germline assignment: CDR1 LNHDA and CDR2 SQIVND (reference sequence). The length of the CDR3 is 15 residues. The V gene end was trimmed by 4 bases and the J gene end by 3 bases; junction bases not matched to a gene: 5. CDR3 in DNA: TGTGCCAGTAGTAACCAGGGACAGCCTAATGAAAAACTGTTTTTT. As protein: CASSNQGQPNEKLFF.

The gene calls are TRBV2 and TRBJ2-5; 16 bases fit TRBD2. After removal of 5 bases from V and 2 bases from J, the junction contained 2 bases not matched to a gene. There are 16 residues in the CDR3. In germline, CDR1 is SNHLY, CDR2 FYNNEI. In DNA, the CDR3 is TGTGCCAGCAGTAAGGGACTAGCGGGAGGGCAAGAGACCCAGTACTTC. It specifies CASSKGLAGGQETQYF.

CDR3 DNA sequence: TGTGCCAGCAGCTTGGGAGGGTCCTATGGCTACACCTTC. Protein: CASSLGGSYGYTF. The chain is built from TRBV5-6 and TRBJ1-2; D remains unclear. Germline V CDR1 and CDR2: SGHDT, YYEEEE. The V end was cut by 0 bases, the J end by 4 bases, with 7 bases between. CDR3 length: 13 amino acids.

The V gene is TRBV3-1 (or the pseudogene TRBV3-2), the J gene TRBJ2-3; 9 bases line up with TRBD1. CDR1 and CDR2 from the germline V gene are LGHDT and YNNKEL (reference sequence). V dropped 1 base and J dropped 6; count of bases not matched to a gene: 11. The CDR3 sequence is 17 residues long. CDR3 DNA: TGTGCCAGCAGCCAAGGGTACAGGGGGCCTTTACGTGATACGCAGTATTTT. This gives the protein CASSQGYRGPLRDTQYF.

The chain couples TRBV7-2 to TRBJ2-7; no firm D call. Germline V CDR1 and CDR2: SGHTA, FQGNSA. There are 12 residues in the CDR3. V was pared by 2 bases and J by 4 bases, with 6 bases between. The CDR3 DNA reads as TGTGCCAGCAGCTTATCTCTATACGAGCAGTACTTC. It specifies CASSLSLYEQYF.

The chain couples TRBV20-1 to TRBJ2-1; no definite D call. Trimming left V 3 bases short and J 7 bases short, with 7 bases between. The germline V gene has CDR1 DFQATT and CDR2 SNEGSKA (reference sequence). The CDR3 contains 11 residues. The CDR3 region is CSASTKNEQFF. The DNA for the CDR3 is TGCAGTGCTAGCACTAAGAATGAGCAGTTCTTC.

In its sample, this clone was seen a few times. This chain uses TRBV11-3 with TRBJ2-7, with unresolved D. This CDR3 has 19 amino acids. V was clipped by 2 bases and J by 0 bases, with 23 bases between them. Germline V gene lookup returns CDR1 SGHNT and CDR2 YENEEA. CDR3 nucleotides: TGTGCCAGCAGCTTACGTCGGTCGTTGGAGCGAAAAAACTCCTACGAGCAGTACTTC. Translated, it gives CASSLRRSLERKNSYEQYF.

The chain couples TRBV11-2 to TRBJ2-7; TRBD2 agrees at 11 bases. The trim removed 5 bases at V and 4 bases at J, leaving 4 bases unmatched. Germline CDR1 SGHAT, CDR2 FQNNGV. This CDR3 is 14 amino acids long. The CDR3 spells CASSPGTSGYEQYF. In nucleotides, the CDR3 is TGTGCCAGCAGCCCCGGGACTAGCGGTTACGAGCAGTACTTC.

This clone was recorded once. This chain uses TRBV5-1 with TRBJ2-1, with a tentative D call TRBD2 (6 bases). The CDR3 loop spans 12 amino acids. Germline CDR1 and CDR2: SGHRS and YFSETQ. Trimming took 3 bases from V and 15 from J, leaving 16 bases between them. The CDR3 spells CASSSGTPTMFF. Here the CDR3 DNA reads TGCGCCAGCAGCTCCGGGACTCCCACCATGTTCTTC.

CDR3 residues: CASSYLRGNTGELFF. DNA of the CDR3: TGTGCCAGCAGTTATTTGCGGGGTAACACCGGGGAGCTGTTTTTT. The chain couples TRBV6-2 or TRBV6-3 to TRBJ2-2; the D gene is possibly TRBD2 (6 bases). Trimming took 3 bases from V and 2 from J, leaving 10 bases between them. Germline loops: CDR1 MNHEY, CDR2 SVGEGT. The CDR3 is 15 residues long.

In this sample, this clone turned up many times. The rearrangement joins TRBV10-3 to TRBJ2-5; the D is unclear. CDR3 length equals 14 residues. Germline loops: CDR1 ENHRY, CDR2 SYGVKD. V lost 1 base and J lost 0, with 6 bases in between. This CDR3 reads CAISEYVDQETQYF. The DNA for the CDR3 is TGTGCCATCAGTGAGTATGTAGACCAAGAGACCCAGTACTTC.

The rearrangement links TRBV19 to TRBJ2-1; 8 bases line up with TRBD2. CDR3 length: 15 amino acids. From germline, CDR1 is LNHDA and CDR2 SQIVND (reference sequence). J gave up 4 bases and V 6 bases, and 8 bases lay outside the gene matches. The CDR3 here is CASSPSSGLYNEQFF. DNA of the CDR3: TGTGCCAGTAGCCCATCTAGCGGGCTATACAATGAGCAGTTCTTC.

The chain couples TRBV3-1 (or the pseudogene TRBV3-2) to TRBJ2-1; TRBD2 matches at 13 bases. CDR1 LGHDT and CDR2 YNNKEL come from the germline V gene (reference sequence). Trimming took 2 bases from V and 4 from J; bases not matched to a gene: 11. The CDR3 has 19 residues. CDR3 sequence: CASSQRAGTSGVGYNEQFF. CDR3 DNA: TGTGCCAGCAGCCAAAGGGCGGGGACTAGCGGGGTGGGTTACAATGAGCAGTTCTTC.

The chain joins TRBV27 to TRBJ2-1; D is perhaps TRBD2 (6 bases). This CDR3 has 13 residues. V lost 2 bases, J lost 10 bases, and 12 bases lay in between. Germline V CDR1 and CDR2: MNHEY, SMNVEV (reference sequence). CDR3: CASSLGGRREQFF. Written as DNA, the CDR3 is TGTGCCAGCAGTTTAGGGGGGAGACGGGAGCAGTTCTTC.

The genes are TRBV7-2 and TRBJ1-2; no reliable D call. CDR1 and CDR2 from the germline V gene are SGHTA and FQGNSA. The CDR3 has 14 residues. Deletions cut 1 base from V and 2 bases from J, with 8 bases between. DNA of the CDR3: TGTGCCAGCAGCTTAGAACCAGCGAACTATGGCTACACCTTC. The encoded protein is CASSLEPANYGYTF.

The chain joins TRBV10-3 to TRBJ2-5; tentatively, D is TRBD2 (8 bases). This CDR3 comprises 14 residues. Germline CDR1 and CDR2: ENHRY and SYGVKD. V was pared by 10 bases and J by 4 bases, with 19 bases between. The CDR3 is CATLAGQPGETQYF. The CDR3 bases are TGTGCCACCTTAGCGGGACAGCCGGGAGAGACCCAGTACTTC.

CDR3 DNA: TGTGCCAGCAGCGCTCGGACGGGAGCCTATGGCTACACCTTC. Protein product: CASSARTGAYGYTF. The rearrangement links TRBV5-6 to TRBJ1-2, with D unresolved. CDR1 and CDR2 from the germline V gene are SGHDT and YYEEEE. V gave up 4 bases and J gave up 4 bases, with 14 bases separating them. The length of the CDR3 is 14 residues.

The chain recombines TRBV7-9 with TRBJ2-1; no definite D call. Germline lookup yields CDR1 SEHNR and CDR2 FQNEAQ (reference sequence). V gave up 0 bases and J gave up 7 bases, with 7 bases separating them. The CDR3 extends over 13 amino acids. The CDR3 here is CASSLALANEQFF. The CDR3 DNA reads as TGTGCCAGCAGCTTAGCTCTGGCAAATGAGCAGTTCTTC.

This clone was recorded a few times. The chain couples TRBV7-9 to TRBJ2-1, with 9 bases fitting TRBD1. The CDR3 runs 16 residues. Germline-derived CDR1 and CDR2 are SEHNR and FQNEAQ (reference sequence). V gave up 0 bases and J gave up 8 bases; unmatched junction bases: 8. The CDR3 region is CASSLAGTGTSDEQFF. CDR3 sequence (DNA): TGTGCCAGCAGCTTAGCCGGGACAGGGACCTCTGATGAGCAGTTCTTC.

The CDR3 spells CASRVENTEAFF. CDR3 nucleotides: TGTGCCAGCAGAGTAGAGAACACTGAAGCTTTCTTT. The J gene is TRBJ1-1, the V gene TRBV7-9; no definite D call. Germline V lookup: CDR1 SEHNR, CDR2 FQNEAQ (reference sequence). This CDR3 is 12 amino acids long. V was clipped by 6 bases and J by 1 base, with 6 bases between them.

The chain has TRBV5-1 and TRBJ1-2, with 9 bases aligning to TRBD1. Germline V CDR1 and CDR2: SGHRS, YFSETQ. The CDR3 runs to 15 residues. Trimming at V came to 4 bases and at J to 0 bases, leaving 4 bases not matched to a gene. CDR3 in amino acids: CASSRGQGPNYGYTF. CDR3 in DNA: TGCGCCAGCAGCCGCGGACAGGGGCCTAACTATGGCTACACCTTC.

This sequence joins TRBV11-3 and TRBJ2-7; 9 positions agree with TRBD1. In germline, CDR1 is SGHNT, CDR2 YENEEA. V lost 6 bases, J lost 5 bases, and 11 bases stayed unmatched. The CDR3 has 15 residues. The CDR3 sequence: CASRDPGQGAHEQYF. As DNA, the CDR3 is TGTGCCAGCAGAGATCCGGGACAGGGTGCCCACGAGCAGTACTTC.

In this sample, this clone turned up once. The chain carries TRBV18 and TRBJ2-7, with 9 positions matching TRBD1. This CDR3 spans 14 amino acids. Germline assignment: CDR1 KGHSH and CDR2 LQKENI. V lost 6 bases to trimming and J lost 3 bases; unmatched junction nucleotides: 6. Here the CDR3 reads CASSLRQGDYEQYF. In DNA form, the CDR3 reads TGTGCCAGCTCTCTCCGACAGGGGGACTACGAGCAGTACTTC.

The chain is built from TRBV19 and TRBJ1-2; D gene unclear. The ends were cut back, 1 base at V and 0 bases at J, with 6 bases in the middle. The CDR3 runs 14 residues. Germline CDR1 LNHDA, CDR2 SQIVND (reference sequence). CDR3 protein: CASSIGRSNYGYTF. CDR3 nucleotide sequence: TGTGCCAGTAGTATAGGCAGATCTAACTATGGCTACACCTTC.

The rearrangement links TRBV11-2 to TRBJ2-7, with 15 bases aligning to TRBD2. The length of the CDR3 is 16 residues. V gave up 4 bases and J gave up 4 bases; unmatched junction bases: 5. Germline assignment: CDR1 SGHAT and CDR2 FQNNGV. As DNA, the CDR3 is TGTGCCAGCAGCTCAGCCGGGACTAGCGGGAGGTACGAGCAGTACTTC. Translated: CASSSAGTSGRYEQYF.